A single sample gave rise to the 25 T cell receptor beta chains below, sequenced in a study of neurological immune-mediated disorders. TCRdb processed the 5' RACE reads anew with MiXCR; each CDR3 protein has one entry. The profile covers more than 70,000 distinct CDR3 sequences, with 10% appearing a single time and 1.8% taken by the ten largest. The sample consisted of PBMCs. These receptors came from a middle-aged man in good health.

For this clonotype: A much larger clone differs from this one at a single base, so this may be a read error. This rearrangement joins TRBV7-9 to TRBJ2-5; 9 nucleotides agree with TRBD2. The germline CDR1 and CDR2 sequences are SEHNR and FQNEAQ (reference sequence). V lost 4 bases to trimming and J lost 1 base; unmatched junction nucleotides: 1. The CDR3 covers 14 residues. Written as DNA, the CDR3 is TGTGCCAGCAGCTCGACTAGCGGCCAAGAGACCCAGTACTTC. It codes for CASSSTSGQETQYF.

This clonotype was seen at least ten times. The chain combines TRBV7-2 with TRBJ1-2, with D uncertain. The CDR3 spans 14 residues. Trimming removed 1 base at V and 4 bases at J, with 10 bases between. The V gene's germline CDR1 is SGHTA and CDR2 FQGNSA. The CDR3 region has the DNA TGTGCCAGCAGCTTAGGGGTGGGGATCTATGGCTACACCTTC. This encodes CASSLGVGIYGYTF.

This clonotype was found many times. The genes are TRBV10-3 and TRBJ1-1; D gene unclear. Germline V gene lookup returns CDR1 ENHRY and CDR2 SYGVKD. The V and J ends lost 0 bases and 1 base respectively, with 3 bases between them. This CDR3 region has 13 residues. Here the CDR3 reads CAISESGNTEAFF. The CDR3 DNA reads TGTGCCATCAGTGAGTCGGGGAACACTGAAGCTTTCTTT.

This clonotype came up a few times. The chain combines TRBV29-1 with TRBJ2-7; 9 positions agree with TRBD1. There are 15 residues in the CDR3. Germline V gives CDR1 SQVTM, CDR2 ANQGSEA. With 6 bases clipped from V and 4 bases from J, the junction kept 13 bases outside the gene matches. The CDR3 reads CSVAKGGTGTYEQYF. CDR3 sequence (DNA): TGCAGCGTGGCCAAGGGGGGGACAGGGACATACGAGCAGTACTTC.

The chain has TRBV7-6 and TRBJ2-2; D unclear. This CDR3 comprises 12 residues. The germline V gene has CDR1 SGHVS and CDR2 FNYEAQ. Trimming removed 2 bases at V and 7 bases at J, with 5 bases between. The CDR3 DNA reads as TGTGCCAGCAGCTTATTATACGGGGAGCTGTTTTTT. Encoded protein: CASSLLYGELFF.

At least ten counts were recorded for this clonotype. The rearrangement uses TRBV5-1 and TRBJ2-1, with TRBD2 matching 7 bases. Germline CDR1 is SGHRS and CDR2 is YFSETQ. After removal of 8 bases from V and 0 bases from J, the junction contained 8 bases not matched to a gene. The CDR3 contains 15 residues. CDR3: CASSNGGSSYNEQFF. The CDR3 nucleotides read TGCGCCAGTTCTAACGGGGGGAGCTCCTACAATGAGCAGTTCTTC.

This clonotype was seen ten or more times. This chain joins TRBV7-2 and TRBJ2-5; tentative D call: TRBD2 (5 bases). The V and J ends lost 4 bases and 5 bases respectively, with 5 bases between them. The CDR3 loop spans 11 amino acids. Germline lookup yields CDR1 SGHTA and CDR2 FQGNSA. CDR3 region: CASSSGETQYF. The CDR3 DNA is TGTGCCAGCAGCTCGGGGGAGACCCAGTACTTC.

In this sample, this clonotype turned up many times. The chain recombines TRBV6-6 with TRBJ1-5; perhaps TRBD1 as D (6 bases). Trimming removed 6 bases at V and 4 bases at J, with 10 bases between. The length of the CDR3 is 13 residues. Germline values: CDR1 MNHNY, CDR2 SVGAGI (reference sequence). The CDR3 nucleotides are TGTGCCAGCAGGGACAGCCCAAATCAGCCCCAGCATTTT. Translated: CASRDSPNQPQHF.

V and J are TRBV10-3 and TRBJ1-1; TRBD1 might be the D (5 bases). The CDR3 extends over 19 amino acids. Trimming stripped 2 bases from V and 0 bases from J, with 22 bases between. Germline V lookup: CDR1 ENHRY, CDR2 SYGVKD. The CDR3 is CAISEPKTGVLSLNTEAFF. The CDR3, as DNA: TGTGCCATCAGTGAGCCCAAGACGGGGGTCCTTTCCCTGAACACTGAAGCTTTCTTT.

In its sample, this clonotype was seen many times. The rearrangement uses TRBV7-9 and TRBJ1-3, with D perhaps matching TRBD1 (5 bases). V lost 6 bases and J 0 bases, leaving 9 bases between the germline ends. Germline CDR1 is SEHNR and CDR2 is FQNEAQ (reference sequence). CDR3 length equals 14 residues. The CDR3 DNA follows: TGTGCCAGCAGAGCAGGGAGCTCTGGAAACACCATATATTTT. Its protein is CASRAGSSGNTIYF.

This clonotype was detected ten times or more. The chain links TRBV20-1 to TRBJ2-5; no reliable D call. Trimming left V 7 bases short and J 5 bases short, with 17 bases between. The CDR3 extends over 13 amino acids. Germline assignment: CDR1 DFQATT and CDR2 SNEGSKA (reference sequence). The CDR3 sequence is CSVPAGTRETQYF. The CDR3 DNA follows: TGCAGTGTCCCAGCTGGAACCCGCGAGACCCAGTACTTC.

This clonotype was seen ten or more times. The chain uses TRBV5-1 and TRBJ2-7; a possible D gene is TRBD2 (5 bases). CDR1 and CDR2 (germline): SGHRS, YFSETQ. This CDR3 has 14 residues. V lost 5 bases to trimming and J lost 0 bases, with 12 bases between them. The CDR3 region has the DNA TGCGCCAGCAGACCCGGACTGACCTCCTACGAGCAGTACTTC. Protein product: CASRPGLTSYEQYF. Based on the CDR3 plus reference TRBV5-1 and TRBJ2-7, the full variable domain is KAGVTQTPRYLIKTRGQQVTLSCSPISGHRSVSWYQQTPGQGLQFLFEYFSETQRNKGNFPGRFSGRQFSNSRSEMNVSTLELGDSALYLCASRPGLTSYEQYFGPGTRLTVT.

The rearrangement uses TRBV6-5 and TRBJ2-7; no reliable D call. The CDR3 totals 13 residues. V was trimmed by 5 bases and J by 4 bases, leaving 12 bases between them. Germline-derived CDR1 and CDR2 are MNHEY and SVGAGI. The CDR3 DNA is TGTGCCAGCAGTGAGTCTAACGATTACGAGCAGTACTTC. Encoded protein: CASSESNDYEQYF.

The table lists this clonotype with many counts. In nucleotides, the CDR3 is TGCGCCAGCAGCTTGGTGGGCGGCGTGCAGTACTTC. Protein sequence: CASSLVGGVQYF. The chain has TRBV5-1 and TRBJ2-7; D is uncertain. The CDR3 is made up of 12 amino acids. V lost 0 bases and J 9 bases, leaving 10 bases between the germline ends. CDR1 is SGHRS and CDR2 is YFSETQ in the germline V gene.

There are many counts of this clonotype. V is TRBV7-2 and J is TRBJ2-3, with TRBD2 identical over 7 bases. This CDR3 contains 14 residues. V gave up 6 bases and J gave up 0 bases; unmatched junction bases: 3. Germline values: CDR1 SGHTA, CDR2 FQGNSA. This CDR3 is CASRREVSTDTQYF. In nucleotides, the CDR3 is TGTGCCAGCAGACGGGAGGTTAGCACAGATACGCAGTATTTT.

This clonotype has a count of ten or more. The J gene is TRBJ1-1, the V gene TRBV5-1; no clear D gene. Trimming took 4 bases from V and 0 from J, leaving 16 bases between them. This CDR3 is built from 16 residues. The V gene's germline CDR1 is SGHRS and CDR2 YFSETQ. Written as DNA, the CDR3 is TGCGCCAGCAGCCCCCGGGTTTTCCCCATGAACACTGAAGCTTTCTTT. This translates into CASSPRVFPMNTEAFF. The full variable domain, rest sourced from reference TRBV5-1 and TRBJ1-1, is KAGVTQTPRYLIKTRGQQVTLSCSPISGHRSVSWYQQTPGQGLQFLFEYFSETQRNKGNFPGRFSGRQFSNSRSEMNVSTLELGDSALYLCASSPRVFPMNTEAFFGQGTRLTVV.

This clonotype was recorded at least ten times. This CDR3 reads CAISEERSGLGSYEQYF. Here the CDR3 DNA reads TGTGCCATCAGTGAGGAACGTAGCGGGTTAGGCTCCTACGAGCAGTACTTC. The rearrangement links TRBV10-3 to TRBJ2-7; the match to TRBD2 covers 7 bases. Trimming took 2 bases from V and 0 from J; bases not matched to a gene: 10. In germline, CDR1 is ENHRY, CDR2 SYGVKD. This CDR3 is built from 17 residues.

At least ten counts were recorded for this clonotype. The chain uses TRBV20-1 and TRBJ1-1; 9 bases are shared with TRBD1. This CDR3 is 14 amino acids long. Per germline, CDR1 DFQATT and CDR2 SNEGSKA (reference sequence). V lost 3 bases to trimming and J lost 0 bases; unmatched junction nucleotides: 2. CDR3 nucleotides: TGCAGTGCTAGGGGACAGGGAATGAACACTGAAGCTTTCTTT. It codes for CSARGQGMNTEAFF.

Ten or more counts support this clonotype. The V and J genes are TRBV21-1 and TRBJ2-7; the DNA was not compared with TRBD1, the D call given in the table. TRBV21-1 is given as a pseudogene. This CDR3 has 18 amino acids. CDR3 in DNA: TGTGCCAGCAGCAAAGAGGGTAGCGGGACAGCTACCACCTACGAGCAGTACTTC. This encodes CASSKEGSGTATTYEQYF.

This clonotype was counted many times. The chain links TRBV20-1 to TRBJ2-1, with TRBD2 as a possible D gene (6 bases). CDR1 DFQATT and CDR2 SNEGSKA come from the germline V gene (reference sequence). The V end lost 4 bases, the J end lost 4 bases, and 14 bases lay between the germline ends. The CDR3 spans 14 residues. The CDR3 DNA follows: TGCAGTGCTACCCGCGGGACTGCATACAATGAGCAGTTCTTC. Its protein is CSATRGTAYNEQFF.

The sample holds many counts of this clonotype. CDR3 protein: CASSLSGAGDTQYF. For the CDR3, the DNA is TGTGCCAGCAGCTTAAGTGGAGCGGGAGATACGCAGTATTTT. This chain uses TRBV7-3 with TRBJ2-3, with D possibly TRBD2 on 6 matching bases. The CDR3 length is 14 residues. V gave up 1 base and J gave up 5 bases, with 10 bases separating them. Germline V lookup: CDR1 SGHTA, CDR2 FQGTGA.

The sample holds many counts of this clonotype. This rearrangement joins TRBV3-1 to TRBJ1-5; D gene ambiguous. V shed 1 base and J shed 2 bases, with 15 bases lying between them. The CDR3 spans 17 residues. In germline, CDR1 is LGHDT, CDR2 YNNKEL (reference sequence). CDR3 in DNA: TGTGCCAGCAGCCAAGGTGCTCCCCACGAAGGCAATCAGCCCCAGCATTTT. Protein product: CASSQGAPHEGNQPQHF. The entire variable domain, with the rest obtained from reference TRBV3-1 and TRBJ1-5, is as follows: DTAVSQTPKYLVTQMGNDKSIKCEQNLGHDTMYWYKQDSKKFLKIMFSYNNKELIINETVPNRFSPKSPDKAHLNLHINSLELGDSAVYFCASSQGAPHEGNQPQHFGDGTRLSIL.

V gene TRBV6-5 combines with J gene TRBJ2-3; the D is unclear. Germline V lookup: CDR1 MNHEY, CDR2 SVGAGI. The CDR3 consists of 14 residues. V was cut by 7 bases and J by 2 bases, with 13 bases left in between. CDR3 loop: CASTSARDTDTQYF. The CDR3, as DNA: TGTGCCAGCACCTCGGCCCGCGACACAGATACGCAGTATTTT.

This clonotype was counted many times. The rearrangement uses TRBV20-1 and TRBJ2-1; 8 nucleotides match TRBD2. Per germline, CDR1 DFQATT and CDR2 SNEGSKA (reference sequence). This CDR3 is 15 amino acids long. V lost 6 bases to trimming and J lost 5 bases; unmatched junction nucleotides: 12. Written as DNA, the CDR3 is TGCAGTGCAGCCCCGGCGGGAGGATTTCACAATGAGCAGTTCTTC. It codes for CSAAPAGGFHNEQFF.

This clonotype was detected ten times or more. The chain recombines TRBV7-9 with TRBJ2-1; 7 bases align to TRBD2. J lost 6 bases, V lost 3 bases, and 8 bases had no gene match. Germline loops: CDR1 SEHNR, CDR2 FQNEAQ (reference sequence). This CDR3 has 15 residues. The CDR3: CASSFSSGTFNEQFF. CDR3 DNA: TGTGCCAGCAGCTTCTCTAGCGGAACTTTCAATGAGCAGTTCTTC.